This TCR beta chain was captured by sequencing in a study of vaccination and CD4 T cells after COVID-19. Study background: The makeup of the convalescents was six males and four females, two of them Hispanic.

Cultured CD4+ T-cell DNA underwent Oncomine TCR Beta short-read sequencing. One entry per CDR3 protein results from TCRdb running MiXCR on the PCR reads. The sample shows about 14,000 distinct CDR3 sequences, approximately 60% of them seen only once. A remark on this clonotype: What it recognizes is unknown.

V dropped 1 base and J dropped 3 bases, with 5 bases sitting between them. CDR3 size: 13 residues. Germline V gene data show CDR1 as MGHDK and CDR2 as SYGVNS. Treatment reported: approximately nine-day PBMC culture with coronavirus spike peptide pools or control peptides (ViraFEST assay). The chain combines TRBV25-1 with TRBJ2-3; D gene uncertain. Sequences were obtained from CD4+ T cells from blood, cultured in vitro. The clonotype originates from a human donor who had recovered from COVID-19. The CDR3 DNA follows: TGTGCCAGCAGTGAATGGGCGACAGATACGCAGTATTTT. As protein: CASSEWATDTQYF.